This T cell receptor beta chain came from a study of T cells after somatic rescue of genetic block. Sequencing used immunoSEQ multiplex PCR; TCRdb keeps in-frame clones, though not all of them. This repertoire shows about 63,000 clones, about 91% found once; its top ten account for around 3%. V shed 4 bases and J shed 7 bases, with 10 bases lying between them. Germline-derived CDR1 and CDR2 are MNHEY and SVGAGI. The CDR3 spans 13 residues. The chain combines TRBV6-5 with TRBJ2-2; D is perhaps TRBD1 (5 bases). Sequenced material: peripheral blood mononuclear cells (PBMCs). The source is a middle-aged man. The CDR3 DNA sequence: TGTGCCAGCAGTTTAGGGGTGAACGGGGAGCTGTTTTTT. It is translated as CASSLGVNGELFF.